What follows describes a single TCR beta chain. Its antigen is currently unknown. These data originate in a study of cytomegalovirus exposure and HLA in healthy donors. Study conclusions and caveats: According to an earlier analysis, most TCR beta V segments yielded productive rearrangements about 87% or about 30% of the time.

Germline assignment: CDR1 SNHLY and CDR2 FYNNEI. The length of the CDR3 is 15 residues. The ends were cut back, 2 bases at V and 0 bases at J, with 10 bases in the middle. The PCR was carried out with 60 Vbeta primers and 13 Jbeta primers. Here immunoSEQ multiplex PCR was the method, and the copy in TCRdb shows in-frame clones only, minus some. The data show tens of thousands of clones, just over 65% seen once. The TCR sequence derives from a young man in good health and CMV-seronegative. The sequenced material came from PBMCs. V gene TRBV2 combines with J gene TRBJ1-1; TRBD1 is a possible D gene (6 bases). The CDR3 nucleotides are TGTGCCAGCAGTGAAATTACAGGGATGAACACTGAAGCTTTCTTT. Amino acids: CASSEITGMNTEAFF.